These T cell receptor beta chains were read from a single sample in a study of siplizumab effects on memory and regulatory T cells. The table came from immunoSEQ multiplex PCR; TCRdb's copy has only in-frame clones and leaves some out. The sample gives 100,000 or so clones, 75% to 95% of which show up once; about 2.4% is in the top ten. Sequenced: CD4+ T cells sorted from blood. These receptors all come from a human donor in good health. Some clones in this sample may be carry-over from other donors' samples. Each CDR3 is given with its conserved first and last residue. A D gene is named only where the DNA matches it firmly. Expanded clones get a size class; other rows say once, few or many, or leave the size out.

J gene: TRBJ2-4
V gene: TRBV27
clone size: .
D gene: TRBD2
CDR3 protein: CASRSAGGPSIQYF
CDR3 DNA: TGTGCCAGCAGATCGGCGGGAGGGCCGAGTATTCAGTACTTC

J gene: TRBJ2-1
V gene: TRBV18
clone size: .
D gene: .
CDR3 protein: CASSQQTPSYNEQFF
CDR3 DNA: TGTGCCAGCTCACAGCAGACCCCCTCCTACAATGAGCAGTTCTTC

J gene: TRBJ2-1
V gene: TRBV7-3
clone size: .
D gene: .
CDR3 protein: CASSFTASNEQFF
CDR3 DNA: TGTGCCAGCAGCTTTACAGCGAGTAATGAGCAGTTCTTC

J gene: TRBJ1-3
V gene: TRBV5-1
clone size: .
D gene: TRBD1
CDR3 protein: CASSLGQGAGNTIYF
CDR3 DNA: TGCGCCAGCAGCTTGGGTCAGGGGGCTGGAAACACCATATATTTT

J gene: TRBJ1-6
V gene: TRBV5-1
clone size: .
D gene: .
CDR3 protein: CASSPTGSGNSPLHF
CDR3 DNA: TGCGCCAGCAGCCCGACGGGTTCAGGGAATTCACCCCTCCACTTT

J gene: TRBJ2-1
V gene: TRBV11-3
clone size: .
D gene: TRBD2
CDR3 protein: CASSLDPGLTNEQFF
CDR3 DNA: TGTGCCAGCAGCTTAGACCCGGGACTAACGAATGAGCAGTTCTTC

J gene: TRBJ1-1
V gene: TRBV6-5
clone size: .
D gene: .
CDR3 protein: CATTPRALNTEAFF
CDR3 DNA: TGTGCCACGACCCCCAGGGCACTGAACACTGAAGCTTTCTTT

J gene: TRBJ2-1
V gene: TRBV15
clone size: once
D gene: .
CDR3 protein: CATSRDGRLNEQFF
CDR3 DNA: TGTGCCACCAGCAGAGATGGTAGATTGAATGAGCAGTTCTTC

J gene: TRBJ1-4
V gene: TRBV6-1
clone size: .
D gene: TRBD1
CDR3 protein: CASSERDRGNTNEKLFF
CDR3 DNA: TGTGCCAGCAGTGAGAGGGACAGGGGGAACACTAATGAAAAACTGTTTTTT

J gene: TRBJ2-5
V gene: TRBV7-2
clone size: .
D gene: TRBD2
CDR3 protein: CASSARTSGQETQYF
CDR3 DNA: TGTGCCAGCAGCGCCCGGACTAGCGGACAAGAGACCCAGTACTTC

J gene: TRBJ2-2
V gene: TRBV29-1
clone size: .
D gene: .
CDR3 protein: CSVKQRAYTGELFF
CDR3 DNA: TGCAGCGTAAAACAGCGGGCTTACACCGGGGAGCTGTTTTTT

J gene: TRBJ2-2
V gene: TRBV28
clone size: .
D gene: TRBD1
CDR3 protein: CASRGGQRFGELFF
CDR3 DNA: TGTGCCAGCAGAGGGGGACAGCGGTTTGGAGAGCTGTTTTTT

J gene: TRBJ1-2
V gene: TRBV7-3
clone size: .
D gene: .
CDR3 protein: CASSPGPLGGYTF
CDR3 DNA: TGTGCCAGCAGCCCCGGACCTCTCGGGGGCTACACCTTC

J gene: TRBJ2-5
V gene: TRBV9
clone size: .
D gene: TRBD2
CDR3 protein: CASGSSGSSETQYF
CDR3 DNA: TGTGCCAGCGGATCTAGCGGGAGCTCTGAGACCCAGTACTTC

J gene: TRBJ2-1
V gene: TRBV19
clone size: .
D gene: .
CDR3 protein: CASSMGRGQFF
CDR3 DNA: TGTGCCAGTAGTATGGGGCGGGGGCAGTTCTTC

J gene: TRBJ1-2
V gene: TRBV6-1
clone size: .
D gene: TRBD1
CDR3 protein: CASSEAVRGTGYGYTF
CDR3 DNA: TGTGCCAGCAGTGAAGCTGTTCGTGGGACAGGGTATGGCTACACCTTC

J gene: TRBJ1-1
V gene: TRBV19
clone size: once
D gene: .
CDR3 protein: CASSISGSSGTEAFF
CDR3 DNA: TGTGCCAGTAGTATATCAGGCAGTAGCGGCACTGAAGCTTTCTTT

J gene: TRBJ2-2
V gene: TRBV5-6
clone size: .
D gene: .
CDR3 protein: CASSSYLNTGELFF
CDR3 DNA: TGTGCCAGCAGCTCATACTTGAACACCGGGGAGCTGTTTTTT

J gene: TRBJ2-5
V gene: TRBV30
clone size: .
D gene: .
CDR3 protein: CAWTGVGETQYF
CDR3 DNA: TGTGCCTGGACAGGGGTTGGAGAGACCCAGTACTTC

J gene: TRBJ2-2
V gene: TRBV6-1
clone size: .
D gene: TRBD1
CDR3 protein: CASGRQGSAGELFF
CDR3 DNA: TGTGCCAGCGGAAGACAGGGGTCCGCCGGGGAGCTGTTTTTT

J gene: TRBJ2-3
V gene: TRBV7-9
clone size: .
D gene: TRBD2
CDR3 protein: CASSAGVGTDTQYF
CDR3 DNA: TGTGCCAGCAGCGCGGGGGTCGGCACAGATACGCAGTATTTT

J gene: TRBJ2-7
V gene: TRBV25-1
clone size: .
D gene: TRBD1
CDR3 protein: CASSQTGLSSYEQYF
CDR3 DNA: TGTGCCAGCAGTCAGACAGGGCTGAGCTCCTACGAGCAGTACTTC

J gene: TRBJ2-1
V gene: TRBV11-2
clone size: once
D gene: .
CDR3 protein: CASSLGLNNEQFF
CDR3 DNA: TGTGCCAGCAGCTTAGGACTAAACAATGAGCAGTTCTTC

J gene: TRBJ1-4
V gene: TRBV28
clone size: .
D gene: .
CDR3 protein: CASSLRWSGLKLFF
CDR3 DNA: TGTGCCAGCAGTTTGCGCTGGTCGGGGTTAAAACTGTTTTTT

J gene: TRBJ2-5
V gene: TRBV19
clone size: .
D gene: .
CDR3 protein: CASSIRRASQETQYF
CDR3 DNA: TGTGCCAGTAGTATTAGGCGGGCTTCACAAGAGACCCAGTACTTC

J gene: TRBJ1-1
V gene: TRBV27
clone size: .
D gene: .
CDR3 protein: CASSFQDRWRTEAFF
CDR3 DNA: TGTGCCAGCAGTTTCCAAGACAGATGGAGGACTGAAGCTTTCTTT

J gene: TRBJ2-1
V gene: TRBV5-1
clone size: .
D gene: TRBD2
CDR3 protein: CASSAGGTRVDEQFF
CDR3 DNA: TGCGCCAGCAGCGCCGGCGGGACTAGAGTCGATGAGCAGTTCTTC

J gene: TRBJ1-2
V gene: TRBV18
clone size: .
D gene: TRBD1
CDR3 protein: CASSPRPGQGIIGYGYTF
CDR3 DNA: TGTGCCAGCTCACCCCGACCGGGACAGGGAATTATCGGCTATGGCTACACCTTC

J gene: TRBJ1-2
V gene: TRBV25-1
clone size: once
D gene: .
CDR3 protein: CASSGLRGSANYGYTF
CDR3 DNA: TGTGCCAGCAGTGGCCTTAGGGGATCAGCTAACTATGGCTACACCTTC

J gene: TRBJ2-6
V gene: TRBV5-1
clone size: .
D gene: TRBD1
CDR3 protein: CASTHNRDSLTGANVLTF
CDR3 DNA: TGCGCCAGCACCCACAACCGGGACAGTCTTACTGGGGCCAACGTCCTGACTTTC

J gene: TRBJ2-3
V gene: TRBV7-7
clone size: once
D gene: TRBD2
CDR3 protein: CASSPLAGGPPDTQYF
CDR3 DNA: TGTGCTAGCAGCCCACTAGCGGGAGGTCCCCCAGATACGCAGTATTTT

J gene: TRBJ1-2
V gene: TRBV6-1
clone size: .
D gene: .
CDR3 protein: CASSDGLRQGIYGYTF
CDR3 DNA: TGTGCCAGCAGTGACGGATTACGGCAGGGAATTTATGGCTACACCTTC

J gene: TRBJ2-5
V gene: TRBV5-4
clone size: .
D gene: .
CDR3 protein: CASSLEETQYF
CDR3 DNA: TGTGCCAGCAGCTTGGAAGAGACCCAGTACTTC

J gene: TRBJ1-2
V gene: TRBV5-1
clone size: .
D gene: TRBD1
CDR3 protein: CASSTGTANYGYTF
CDR3 DNA: TGCGCCAGCAGCACCGGGACAGCCAACTATGGCTACACCTTC

J gene: TRBJ1-1
V gene: TRBV6-1
clone size: .
D gene: .
CDR3 protein: CASSEMDREGTEAFF
CDR3 DNA: TGTGCCAGCAGTGAAATGGATAGGGAGGGCACTGAAGCTTTCTTT

J gene: TRBJ2-1
V gene: TRBV18
clone size: .
D gene: TRBD2
CDR3 protein: CASSPPSSGGNEQFF
CDR3 DNA: TGTGCCAGCTCACCACCGTCTTCGGGAGGTAATGAGCAGTTCTTC

J gene: TRBJ2-5
V gene: TRBV28
clone size: .
D gene: .
CDR3 protein: CASSLLNNQETQYF
CDR3 DNA: TGTGCCAGCAGTTTATTGAATAACCAAGAGACCCAGTACTTC

J gene: TRBJ1-4
V gene: TRBV4-1
clone size: .
D gene: .
CDR3 protein: CASSQEPGLGTNEKLFF
CDR3 DNA: TGCGCCAGCAGCCAAGAACCGGGTCTTGGGACTAATGAAAAACTGTTTTTT

J gene: TRBJ2-7
V gene: TRBV4-2
clone size: .
D gene: .
CDR3 protein: CASSQASRVSSYEQYF
CDR3 DNA: TGTGCCAGCAGCCAAGCGAGCAGGGTGAGCTCCTACGAGCAGTACTTC

J gene: TRBJ2-7
V gene: TRBV27
clone size: .
D gene: TRBD1
CDR3 protein: CASRTGPYHEQYF
CDR3 DNA: TGTGCCAGCAGGACAGGGCCGTACCACGAGCAGTACTTC

J gene: TRBJ2-7
V gene: TRBV19
clone size: .
D gene: TRBD2
CDR3 protein: CASSPRASGGTYEQYF
CDR3 DNA: TGTGCCAGTAGTCCCCGTGCTAGCGGGGGGACCTACGAGCAGTACTTC

J gene: TRBJ1-2
V gene: TRBV15
clone size: .
D gene: .
CDR3 protein: CATSPLENYGYTF
CDR3 DNA: TGTGCCACCAGCCCTTTAGAGAACTATGGCTACACCTTC

J gene: TRBJ1-3
V gene: TRBV6-1
clone size: .
D gene: .
CDR3 protein: CASSRDRTGNTIYF
CDR3 DNA: TGTGCCAGCAGTCGGGACCGAACTGGAAACACCATATATTTT

J gene: TRBJ2-1
V gene: TRBV19
clone size: .
D gene: TRBD2
CDR3 protein: CASSPESGGSIHEQFF
CDR3 DNA: TGTGCCAGTAGCCCTGAATCGGGCGGGAGTATCCATGAGCAGTTCTTC

J gene: TRBJ2-7
V gene: TRBV5-1
clone size: .
D gene: TRBD2
CDR3 protein: CASTGRSGNYEQYF
CDR3 DNA: TGCGCCAGCACCGGCCGGAGCGGGAATTACGAGCAGTACTTC